The present T cell receptor (beta chain) was sequenced within a study of blood T cell repertoires in COVID-19. Assay: immunoSEQ multiplex PCR; the TCRdb copy retains only in-frame clones and omits some. The sample lists roughly 160,000 clones, under 90% occurring once. Across roughly 25 US areas, participants ranged in age from roughly 18 to 89 years. This CDR3 contains 12 residues. V gave up 7 bases and J gave up 6 bases; unmatched junction bases: 4. The germline gives CDR1 SQVTM, CDR2 ANQGSEA. The receptor comes from a woman aged 60-75 years who had recovered from COVID-19. The sample consisted of PBMCs or T cells enriched from blood (not recorded which). The chain combines TRBV29-1 with TRBJ2-4; TRBD1 matches at 9 bases. The DNA for the CDR3 is TGCAGCGCTTCGGGACAGGGAAACATTCAGTACTTC. The encoded protein is CSASGQGNIQYF.